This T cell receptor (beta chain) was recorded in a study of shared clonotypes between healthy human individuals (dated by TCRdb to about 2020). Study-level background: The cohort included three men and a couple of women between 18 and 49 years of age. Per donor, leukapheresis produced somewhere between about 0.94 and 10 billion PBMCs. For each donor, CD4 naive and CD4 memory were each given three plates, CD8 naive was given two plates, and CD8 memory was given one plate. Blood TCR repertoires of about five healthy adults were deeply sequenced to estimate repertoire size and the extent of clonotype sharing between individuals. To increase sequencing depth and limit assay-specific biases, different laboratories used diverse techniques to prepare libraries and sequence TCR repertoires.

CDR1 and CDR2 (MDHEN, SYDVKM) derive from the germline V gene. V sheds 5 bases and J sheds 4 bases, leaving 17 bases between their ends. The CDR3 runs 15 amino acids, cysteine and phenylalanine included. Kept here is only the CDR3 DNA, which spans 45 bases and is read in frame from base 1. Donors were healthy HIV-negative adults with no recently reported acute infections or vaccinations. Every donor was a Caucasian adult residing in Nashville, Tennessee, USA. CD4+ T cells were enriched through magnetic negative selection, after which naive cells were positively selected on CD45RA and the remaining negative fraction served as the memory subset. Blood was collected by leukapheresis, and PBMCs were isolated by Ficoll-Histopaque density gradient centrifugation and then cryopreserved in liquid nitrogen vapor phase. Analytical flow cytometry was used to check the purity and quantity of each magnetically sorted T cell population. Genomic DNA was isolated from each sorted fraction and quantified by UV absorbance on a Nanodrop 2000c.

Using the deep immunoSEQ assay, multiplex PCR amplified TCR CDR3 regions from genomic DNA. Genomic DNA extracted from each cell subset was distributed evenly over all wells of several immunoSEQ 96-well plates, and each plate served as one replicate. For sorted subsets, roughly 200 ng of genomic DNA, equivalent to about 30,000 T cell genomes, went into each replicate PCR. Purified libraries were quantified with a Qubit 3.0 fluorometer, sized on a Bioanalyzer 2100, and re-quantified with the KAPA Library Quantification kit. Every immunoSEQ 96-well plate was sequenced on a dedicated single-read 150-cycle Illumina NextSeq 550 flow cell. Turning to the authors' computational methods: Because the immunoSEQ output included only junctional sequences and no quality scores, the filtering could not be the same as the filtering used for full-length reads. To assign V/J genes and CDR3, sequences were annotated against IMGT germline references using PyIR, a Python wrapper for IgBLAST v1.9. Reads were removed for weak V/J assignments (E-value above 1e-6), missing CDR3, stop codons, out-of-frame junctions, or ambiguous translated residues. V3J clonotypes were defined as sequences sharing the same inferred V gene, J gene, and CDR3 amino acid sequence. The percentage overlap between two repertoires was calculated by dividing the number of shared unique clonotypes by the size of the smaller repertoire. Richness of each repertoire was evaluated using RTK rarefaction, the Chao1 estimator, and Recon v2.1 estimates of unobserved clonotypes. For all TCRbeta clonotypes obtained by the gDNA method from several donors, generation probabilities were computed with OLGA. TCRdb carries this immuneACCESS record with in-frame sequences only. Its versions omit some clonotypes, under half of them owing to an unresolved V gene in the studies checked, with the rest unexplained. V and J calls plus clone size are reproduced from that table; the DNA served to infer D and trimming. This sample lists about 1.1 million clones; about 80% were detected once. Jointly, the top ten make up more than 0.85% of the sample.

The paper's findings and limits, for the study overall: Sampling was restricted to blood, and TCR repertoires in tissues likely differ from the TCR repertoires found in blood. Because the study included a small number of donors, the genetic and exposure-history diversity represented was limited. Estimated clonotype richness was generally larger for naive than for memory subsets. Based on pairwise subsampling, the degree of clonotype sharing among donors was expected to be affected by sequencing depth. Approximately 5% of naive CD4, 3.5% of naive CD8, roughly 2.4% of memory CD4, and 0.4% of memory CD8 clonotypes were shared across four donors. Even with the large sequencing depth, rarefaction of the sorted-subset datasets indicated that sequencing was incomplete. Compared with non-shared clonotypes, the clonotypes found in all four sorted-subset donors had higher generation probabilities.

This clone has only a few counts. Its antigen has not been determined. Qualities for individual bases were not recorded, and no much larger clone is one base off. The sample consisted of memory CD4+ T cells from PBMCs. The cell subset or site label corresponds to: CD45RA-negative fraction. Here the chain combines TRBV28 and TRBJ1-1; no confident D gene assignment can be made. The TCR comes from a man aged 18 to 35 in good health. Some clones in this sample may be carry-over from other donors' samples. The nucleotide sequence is TGTGCCAGCAGTCCACCGCCCCCTGGAAGCACTGAAGCTTTCTTT. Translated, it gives CASSPPPPGSTEAFF.